What follows are 23 T cell receptor beta chains derived from one specimen sequenced in a study of shared clonotypes between healthy human individuals. The naive CD8 fraction comprised CD45RO-negative cells positively selected for CCR7 and excluded terminally differentiated effector memory CD45RA+ cells. Measured with immunoSEQ multiplex PCR; TCRdb has only the in-frame clones, and not every one. The sample carries about 2,200,000 clones, under 95% recorded once. Sequencing input: naive CD8+ T cells from PBMCs. The receptor source for this set is a young man in good health. Some clones in this sample may be carry-over from other donors' samples.

V and J are TRBV29-1 and TRBJ1-2, with 8 bases that match TRBD1. The ends lost 4 bases at V and 4 bases at J; junction bases unmatched: 14. The V gene's germline CDR1 is SQVTM and CDR2 ANQGSEA. This CDR3 has 16 amino acids. The CDR3 nucleotides read TGCAGCGTTGGAGCTCTTCCGTCAGGGGGCGGCTATGGCTACACCTTC. This translates into CSVGALPSGGGYGYTF.

The chain couples TRBV29-1 to TRBJ1-5; 7 bases line up with TRBD1. Germline lookup yields CDR1 SQVTM and CDR2 ANQGSEA. The length of the CDR3 is 14 residues. V was pared by 4 bases and J by 4 bases, with 7 bases of the junction left unmatched. The CDR3 sequence is CSVGGRGGNQPQHF. DNA for the CDR3: TGCAGCGTTGGTGGCAGGGGGGGGAATCAGCCCCAGCATTTT. The full variable domain, with the rest looked up from reference TRBV29-1 and TRBJ1-5, is SAVISQKPSRDICQRGTSLTIQCQVDSQVTMMFWYRQQPGQSLTLIATANQGSEATYESGFVIDKFPISRPNLTFSTLTVSNMSPEDSSIYLCSVGGRGGNQPQHFGDGTRLSIL.

This clone was seen only once. The chain employs TRBV2 and TRBJ2-3; 10 nucleotides match TRBD2. The junction had 3 bases not matched to a gene; V was cut back by 7 bases and J by 5 bases. The length of the CDR3 is 13 residues. Germline assignment: CDR1 SNHLY and CDR2 FYNNEI. CDR3 DNA sequence: TGTGCCAGCAAGCGGGAGGGCCGAGATACGCAGTATTTT. Encoded protein: CASKREGRDTQYF.

The sample holds one count of this clone. V usage is TRBV28 and J usage is TRBJ1-5, with 7 nucleotides matching TRBD1. V shed 1 base, J shed 11 bases, and the junction held 5 bases outside the gene matches. In germline, CDR1 is MDHEN, CDR2 SYDVKM. This CDR3 contains 13 residues. CDR3 amino acids: CASSLSGGQSQHF. The CDR3 region has the DNA TGTGCCAGCAGTTTATCAGGGGGGCAGTCCCAGCATTTT.

CDR3 protein: CAWEGHPGGNTIYF. In nucleotides, the CDR3 is TGTGCCTGGGAGGGACATCCGGGTGGAAACACCATATATTTT. The gene calls are TRBV30 and TRBJ1-3; weak D call: TRBD1 (6 bases). CDR1 is GTSNPN and CDR2 is SVGIG in the germline V gene (reference sequence). V lost 5 bases, J lost 3 bases, and 14 bases lay in between. CDR3 size: 14 residues. Supplemented by reference TRBV30 and TRBJ1-3, the full variable domain reads SQTIHQWPATLVQPVGSPLSLECTVEGTSNPNLYWYRQAAGRGLQLLFYSVGIGQISSEVPQNLSASRPQDRQFILSSKKLLLSDSGFYLCAWEGHPGGNTIYFGEGSWLTVV.

The rearrangement links TRBV10-3 to TRBJ2-7; 9 bases map to TRBD1. The length of the CDR3 is 14 residues. The germline gives CDR1 ENHRY, CDR2 SYGVKD. V was pared by 0 bases and J by 7 bases, with 4 bases of the junction left unmatched. CDR3 amino acids: CAISESGTGREQYF. CDR3 nucleotides: TGTGCCATCAGTGAGTCCGGGACAGGGAGGGAGCAGTACTTC.

V usage is TRBV9 and J usage is TRBJ1-2; TRBD1 aligns across 8 bases. This CDR3 spans 14 amino acids. The germline CDR1 and CDR2 sequences are SGDLS and YYNGEE. Losses at the gene ends were 3 bases for V and 4 bases for J; bases not matched to a gene: 5. CDR3 in DNA: TGTGCCAGCAGCGGACAGGGGATCGTCTATGGCTACACCTTC. Amino acid sequence: CASSGQGIVYGYTF.

As to this clone: This clone may be a read error of a much larger clone one base away. The chain uses TRBV11-2 and TRBJ2-3, with D hard to call. CDR3 length: 13 residues. The V and J ends lost 1 base and 2 bases respectively, with 4 bases between them. Germline V CDR1 and CDR2: SGHAT, FQNNGV. The CDR3 loop is CASSLGVTDTQYF. CDR3 coding DNA: TGTGCCAGCAGCTTAGGGGTCACAGATACGCAGTATTTT.

This sequence joins TRBV14 and TRBJ2-6; 9 bases line up with TRBD1. J lost 2 bases, V lost 8 bases, and 10 bases had no gene match. This CDR3 spans 17 amino acids. CDR1 and CDR2 from the germline V gene are SGHDN and FVKESK. CDR3 sequence reads: CASEPGQGWTGANVLTF. The CDR3 DNA reads TGTGCCAGCGAACCGGGACAGGGATGGACTGGGGCCAACGTCCTGACTTTC.

This clone appeared a single time. The V call is TRBV28, the J call TRBJ2-7; D remains unclear. CDR1 is MDHEN, CDR2 SYDVKM, per germline. Trimming removed 7 bases from V and 3 bases from J, with 7 bases in between. This CDR3 region has 11 residues. CDR3 nucleotide sequence: TGTGCCAGCACCTCCAACTACGAGCAGTACTTC. Translation: CASTSNYEQYF.

The rearrangement joins TRBV28 to TRBJ1-2; 8 bases match TRBD1. CDR1 and CDR2 from the germline V gene are MDHEN and SYDVKM. The CDR3 has 15 residues. V shed 6 bases, J shed 1 base, and the junction held 7 bases outside the gene matches. The CDR3 loop is CASRLGTGNNYGYTF. CDR3 nucleotides: TGTGCCAGCAGGCTCGGGACAGGCAATAACTATGGCTACACCTTC.

The chain couples TRBV7-6 to TRBJ2-1; a weak D match, TRBD1 (5 bases). The germline V gene has CDR1 SGHVS and CDR2 FNYEAQ. The ends were cut back, 1 base at V and 0 bases at J, with 13 bases in the middle. The CDR3 length is 17 residues. The CDR3 DNA sequence: TGTGCCAGCAGCTTAGATTCAGGGCTAGTCTCCTACAATGAGCAGTTCTTC. Translating it yields CASSLDSGLVSYNEQFF.

V usage is TRBV6-5 and J usage is TRBJ1-1, with D maybe TRBD1 (5 bases). This CDR3 contains 13 residues. V was cut by 6 bases and J by 0 bases, with 8 bases left in between. Germline values: CDR1 MNHEY, CDR2 SVGAGI. The CDR3 region is CASRWGMNTEAFF. The CDR3 DNA sequence: TGTGCCAGCAGGTGGGGCATGAACACTGAAGCTTTCTTT.

The genes are TRBV9 and TRBJ2-1; 8 bases line up with TRBD2. This CDR3 has 12 residues. Germline assignment: CDR1 SGDLS and CDR2 YYNGEE. V lost 2 bases and J lost 10; bases outside the gene matches: 2. The CDR3 DNA reads as TGTGCCAGCAGCGTCATAGCGGGAGAGCAGTTCTTC. It is translated as CASSVIAGEQFF. The complete variable domain, with remaining parts taken from reference TRBV9 and TRBJ2-1, reads DSGVTQTPKHLITATGQRVTLRCSPRSGDLSVYWYQQSLDQGLQFLIQYYNGEERAKGNILERFSAQQFPDLHSELNLSSLELGDSALYFCASSVIAGEQFFGPGTRLTVL.

About this clone: Other DNA sequences in this specimen translate into the identical CDR3. V is TRBV27 and J is TRBJ2-7; TRBD1 matches 8 bases. The CDR3 consists of 17 residues. V was pared by 0 bases and J by 4 bases, with 11 bases of the junction left unmatched. In germline, CDR1 is MNHEY, CDR2 SMNVEV (reference sequence). The CDR3 loop is CASSLSPGTGLSYEQYF. The CDR3 DNA is TGTGCCAGCAGTTTATCCCCCGGGACAGGACTTTCATACGAGCAGTACTTC.

Comments on this clone: Within the sample, other DNA sequences also encode this same CDR3. J is TRBJ2-1 and V is TRBV6-4; 9 positions match TRBD2. This CDR3 has 15 amino acids. Trimming removed 3 bases from V and 7 bases from J; junction bases left unmatched: 7. CDR1 is MRHNA, CDR2 SNTAGT, per germline. The CDR3 region has the DNA TGTGCCAGCAGTGAGGCGGGAGGGCCGGGTAATGAGCAGTTCTTC. Amino acids: CASSEAGGPGNEQFF.

The chain is built from TRBV27 and TRBJ1-4; 7 positions match TRBD1. CDR3 length equals 12 residues. V lost 8 bases to trimming and J lost 7 bases; unmatched junction nucleotides: 4. Germline loops: CDR1 MNHEY, CDR2 SMNVEV (reference sequence). CDR3 bases: TGTGCCAGCGGTTCAGGGGGTGAAAAACTGTTTTTT. It codes for CASGSGGEKLFF. Full variable domain (outside the CDR3, taken from reference TRBV27 and TRBJ1-4): EAQVTQNPRYLITVTGKKLTVTCSQNMNHEYMSWYRQDPGLGLRQIYYSMNVEVTDKGDVPEGYKVSRKEKRNFPLILESPSPNQTSLYFCASGSGGEKLFFGSGTQLSVL.

The chain joins TRBV29-1 to TRBJ2-1; a possible D gene is TRBD2 (5 bases). V lost 4 bases to trimming and J lost 8 bases, with 15 bases between them. This CDR3 has 13 amino acids. Germline V CDR1 and CDR2: SQVTM, ANQGSEA. The CDR3 sequence: CSVAEASVDEQFF. CDR3 sequence (DNA): TGCAGCGTTGCGGAGGCCTCGGTAGATGAGCAGTTCTTC.

The CDR3 is CASSPPRGLFGTEAFF. CDR3 DNA: TGTGCCAGCTCACCCCCCAGGGGGCTTTTCGGAACTGAAGCTTTCTTT. The chain employs TRBV18 and TRBJ1-1; 8 nucleotides line up with TRBD1. V lost 3 bases, J lost 5 bases, and 11 bases stayed unmatched. The germline V gene has CDR1 KGHSH and CDR2 LQKENI. The CDR3 has 16 residues.

V and J are TRBV20-1 and TRBJ1-2; no clear D. This CDR3 spans 11 amino acids. V lost 0 bases and J lost 6, with 5 bases in between. Germline V gives CDR1 DFQATT, CDR2 SNEGSKA (reference sequence). CDR3 region: CSARDLDGYTF. The CDR3 nucleotides are TGCAGTGCTAGAGATCTGGATGGCTACACCTTC.

The chain combines TRBV13 with TRBJ1-5, with D hard to call. This CDR3 has 14 residues. Germline values: CDR1 PRHDT, CDR2 FYEKMQ (reference sequence). Trimming stripped 5 bases from V and 3 bases from J, with 11 bases between. As DNA, the CDR3 is TGTGCCAGCAGCGACCGGGGTTCCAATCAGCCCCAGCATTTT. As protein: CASSDRGSNQPQHF.

The genes are TRBV28 and TRBJ1-1, with D possibly TRBD1 on 5 matching bases. Germline V gene data show CDR1 as MDHEN and CDR2 as SYDVKM. The V and J ends lost 6 bases and 2 bases respectively, with 13 bases between them. The CDR3 extends over 14 amino acids. CDR3 amino acids: CASSLLGANTEAFF. DNA for the CDR3: TGTGCCAGCAGCCTCCTCGGGGCTAACACTGAAGCTTTCTTT.

This chain links TRBV5-5 with TRBJ1-1; weak D call: TRBD1 (6 bases). The ends were cut back, 2 bases at V and 1 base at J, with 18 bases in the middle. In germline, CDR1 is SGHKS, CDR2 YYEKEE (reference sequence). The CDR3 covers 17 residues. The CDR3 DNA sequence: TGTGCCAGCAGCTTCTTGCCGGGGGGCAAGTCGAACACTGAAGCTTTCTTT. Its protein is CASSFLPGGKSNTEAFF.